The source of this T cell receptor (beta chain) is a study of T cell responses to AZD1222 COVID-19 vaccine. General study findings and limits: Among vaccine-associated CD4 TCRs, coverage spanned spike, with dominance at 160-218 and 743-854. The number of AZD1222 recipients seropositive at baseline was only 5 to 7.

V was pared by 5 bases and J by 2 bases, with 6 bases of the junction left unmatched. CDR3 length: 14 residues. Germline lookup yields CDR1 SGHNT and CDR2 YENEEA. With respect to this clone: What it binds is unknown.

Sequencing used immunoSEQ multiplex PCR; TCRdb keeps in-frame clones, though not all of them. Here the sample spans approximately 100,000 clones, roughly 84% being singletons. The V and J genes are TRBV11-3 and TRBJ2-7; the match to TRBD1 covers 7 bases. Sequences were derived from peripheral blood, sampled on day 0 of AZD1222 vaccination. The receptor was isolated from an adult in good health. DNA of the CDR3: TGTGCCAGCAGCGTCAGACAGGGTCCCTACGAGCAGTACTTC. As protein: CASSVRQGPYEQYF.